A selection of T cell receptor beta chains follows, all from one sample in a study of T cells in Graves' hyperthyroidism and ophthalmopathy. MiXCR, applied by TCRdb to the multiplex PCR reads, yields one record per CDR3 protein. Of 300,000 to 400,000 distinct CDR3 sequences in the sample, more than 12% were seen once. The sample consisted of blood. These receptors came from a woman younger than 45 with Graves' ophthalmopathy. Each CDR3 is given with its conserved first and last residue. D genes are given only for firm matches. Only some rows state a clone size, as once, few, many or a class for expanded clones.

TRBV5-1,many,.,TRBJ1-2,TGCGCCAGCAGCTTTGGCGGAGCTTATGGCTACACCTTC,CASSFGGAYGYTF
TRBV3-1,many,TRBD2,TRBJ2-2,TGTGCCAGCAGCCAAAGTGATAGCGGGGGGACCGGGGAGCTGTTTTTT,CASSQSDSGGTGELFF
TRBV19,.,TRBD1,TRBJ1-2,TGTGCCAGTAGTATACAAAGGAGGACAGGGTCGGGTTTTGGCTACACCTTC,CASSIQRRTGSGFGYTF
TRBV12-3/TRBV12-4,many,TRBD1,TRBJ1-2,TGTGCCAGCAGTTTAGTTGGGACAGGAGTCTATGGCTACACCTTC,CASSLVGTGVYGYTF
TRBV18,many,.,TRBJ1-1,TGTGCCAGCTCACCCGAGACGGGGGGTGAAGCTTTCTTT,CASSPETGGEAFF
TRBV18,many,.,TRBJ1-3,TGTGCCAGCTCACCGCGGCAGGCCGGAAACACCATATATTTT,CASSPRQAGNTIYF
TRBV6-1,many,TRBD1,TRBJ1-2,TGTGCCAGCCAACAAGCGCAGGGGGCATTCTATGGCTACACCTTC,CASQQAQGAFYGYTF
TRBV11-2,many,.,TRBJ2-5,TGTGCCAGCAGCCGGGTACTACAAGAGACCCAGTACTTC,CASSRVLQETQYF
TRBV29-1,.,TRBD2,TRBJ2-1,TGCAGCGTTATGGAAGGACTAGCGGGGGACAGGCGGGTGTTCTTC,CSVMEGLAGDRRVFF
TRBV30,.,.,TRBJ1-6,TGTGCCTGGAGTACGGGGCTTTATAATTCACCCCTCCACTTT,CAWSTGLYNSPLHF
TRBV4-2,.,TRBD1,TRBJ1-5,TGTGCCAGCAGCTACCGACAGGGCGAGGGTCAGCCCCAGCATTTT,CASSYRQGEGQPQHF